These 28 T cell receptor beta chains originate from one sample sequenced in a study of blood T cell repertoires in COVID-19. The assay was immunoSEQ multiplex PCR, and TCRdb's table has in-frame clones only and misses some. This sample carries about 39,000 clones, 70% to 90% of them seen once, and the ten largest clones take around two fifths. The specimen was peripheral blood. Source of these receptors: a human donor in a cohort sampled during active or convalescent COVID-19. The donor label of this sample is uncertain.

The chain combines TRBV4-2 with TRBJ2-3, with TRBD2 identical over 10 bases. The germline gives CDR1 LGHNA, CDR2 YNFKEQ. CDR3 length equals 17 residues. Trimming removed 4 bases from V and 4 bases from J; junction bases left unmatched: 11. The CDR3 spells CASSRSPSGRTADTQYF. CDR3 nucleotides: TGTGCCAGCAGCCGAAGTCCTAGCGGGAGAACCGCAGATACGCAGTATTTT.

V and J are TRBV6-5 and TRBJ2-7, with a tentative D call TRBD1 (9 bases). The V and J ends lost 6 bases and 7 bases respectively, with 16 bases between them. Germline CDR1 MNHEY, CDR2 SVGAGI. This CDR3 has 13 residues. For the CDR3, the DNA is TGTGCCAGCAGGTTAGCGGGACAGGGTGAGCAGTACTTC. Translated: CASRLAGQGEQYF.

V is TRBV7-8 and J is TRBJ2-3, with D perhaps matching TRBD1 (5 bases). Germline V gives CDR1 SGHVS, CDR2 FQNEAQ. The CDR3 sequence is 19 residues long. V was pared by 3 bases and J by 1 base, with 23 bases between. CDR3 in DNA: TGTGCCAGCAGCTTCAACCACGTACGTGCAGGGATTGGCACAGATACGCAGTATTTT. This sequence encodes CASSFNHVRAGIGTDTQYF.

The J gene is TRBJ2-7, the V gene TRBV10-3; 8 positions match TRBD1. The CDR3 loop spans 12 amino acids. With V trimmed by 9 bases and J by 5 bases, 6 bases remained unmatched. Looked up from germline, CDR1 is ENHRY and CDR2 is SYGVKD. The CDR3: CAIGQGRDEQYF. The CDR3 DNA reads as TGTGCCATTGGACAGGGAAGGGACGAGCAGTACTTC.

The V and J genes are TRBV18 and TRBJ2-7, with 9 bases that match TRBD1. V gave up 4 bases and J gave up 2 bases; unmatched junction bases: 6. The germline CDR1 and CDR2 sequences are KGHSH and LQKENI. The CDR3 sequence is 15 residues long. The DNA of the CDR3 is TGTGCCAGCTCACAGTCCGGGACAGGGACCTACGAGCAGTACTTC. Translating it yields CASSQSGTGTYEQYF.

Notes on this clone: A read error may account for a junction end that differs from germline. The rearrangement uses TRBV10-1 and TRBJ1-4; 7 bases are shared with TRBD1. The CDR3 loop spans 14 amino acids. Germline V gene sequence: CDR1 WNHNN, CDR2 SYGVQD (reference sequence). The CDR3 protein is CARPPGGTSEKLFF. The CDR3, as DNA: TGCGCCAGACCTCCAGGGGGGACTAGTGAAAAACTGTTTTTT.

The J gene is TRBJ2-5, the V gene TRBV27, with D possibly being TRBD1 (5 bases). Between the trimmed V and J ends, which lost 5 bases and 4 bases, there was a span of 20 bases. Germline V lookup: CDR1 MNHEY, CDR2 SMNVEV (reference sequence). The CDR3 is 16 residues long. CDR3 sequence (DNA): TGTGCCAGCAGTCCCACCGGACACCCAACGGGAGAGACCCAGTACTTC. It translates to CASSPTGHPTGETQYF.

Written as DNA, the CDR3 is TGTGCCAGCGGCCGGGACTGTTTACGAGCAAAGTACTTC. Amino acids: CASGRDCLRAKYF. The gene calls are TRBV6-4 and TRBJ2-7, with TRBD2 as a possible D gene (6 bases). V lost 8 bases and J lost 11, with 22 bases in between. Germline CDR1 is MRHNA and CDR2 is SNTAGT. This CDR3 is built from 13 residues.

This clone was detected ten times or more. V usage is TRBV30 and J usage is TRBJ2-2; D may be TRBD2 (6 bases). Trimming removed 3 bases from V and 4 bases from J, with 12 bases in between. Looked up from germline, CDR1 is GTSNPN and CDR2 is SVGIG (reference sequence). The CDR3 sequence is 14 residues long. The CDR3 spells CAWSATRGTGELFF. Written as DNA, the CDR3 is TGTGCCTGGAGCGCGACTAGGGGCACCGGGGAGCTGTTTTTT.

The chain employs TRBV30 and TRBJ2-7; TRBD1 matches 7 bases. V was pared by 2 bases and J by 7 bases, with 5 bases of the junction left unmatched. CDR3 length equals 12 residues. Germline V gene data show CDR1 as GTSNPN and CDR2 as SVGIG (reference sequence). CDR3 amino acids: CAWSRAGGEQYF. The CDR3 region has the DNA TGTGCCTGGAGTCGGGCAGGGGGAGAGCAGTACTTC. Full variable domain (missing parts from reference TRBV30 and TRBJ2-7): SQTIHQWPATLVQPVGSPLSLECTVEGTSNPNLYWYRQAAGRGLQLLFYSVGIGQISSEVPQNLSASRPQDRQFILSSKKLLLSDSGFYLCAWSRAGGEQYFGPGTRLTVT.

The chain carries TRBV3-1 (or the pseudogene TRBV3-2) and TRBJ2-2; D is unresolved. This CDR3 region has 13 residues. V lost 4 bases, J lost 4 bases, and 7 bases lay in between. CDR1 and CDR2 (germline): LGHDT, YNNKEL (reference sequence). CDR3 sequence: CASSPGFTGELFF. CDR3 bases: TGTGCCAGCAGCCCCGGGTTCACCGGGGAGCTGTTTTTT.

V usage is TRBV5-1 and J usage is TRBJ2-1; weak D call: TRBD2 (6 bases). Germline CDR1 reads SGHRS; CDR2 reads YFSETQ. The CDR3 consists of 15 residues. Trimming shortened V by 3 bases and J by 6 bases, and 16 bases separated the two germline ends. The CDR3 DNA follows: TGCGCCAGCAGCTCCGCTATCTTGGAGGGCAATGAGCAGTTCTTC. This translates into CASSSAILEGNEQFF.

V usage is TRBV5-1 and J usage is TRBJ2-5; D remains ambiguous. The CDR3 runs 12 residues. Germline values: CDR1 SGHRS, CDR2 YFSETQ. Trimming left V 4 bases short and J 1 base short, with 5 bases between. CDR3 protein: CASSPFQETQYF. The CDR3 nucleotides read TGCGCCAGCAGCCCATTCCAAGAGACCCAGTACTTC.

This sequence joins TRBV30 and TRBJ2-1; 7 nucleotides match TRBD1. Germline CDR1 is GTSNPN and CDR2 is SVGIG (reference sequence). V shed 2 bases and J 5 bases; nucleotides not matched to a gene: 6. The CDR3 length is 14 residues. CDR3 in DNA: TGTGCCTGGAGTTCGTACAGGGGCCACAATGAGCAGTTCTTC. It encodes CAWSSYRGHNEQFF.

This clone was counted between two and nine times. The chain uses TRBV6-5 and TRBJ2-1, with 9 bases identical to TRBD2. J lost 0 bases, V lost 7 bases, and 4 bases had no gene match. This CDR3 is 15 amino acids long. The germline V gene encodes CDR1 MNHEY and CDR2 SVGAGI. This chain's CDR3 is CASMGGRASYNEQFF. CDR3 in DNA: TGTGCCAGCATGGGCGGGAGGGCCTCCTACAATGAGCAGTTCTTC.

This sequence joins TRBV21-1 and TRBJ2-3; TRBD2, as called in the table, went unchecked against the DNA. TRBV21-1 represents a pseudogene. This CDR3 is built from 14 residues. In nucleotides, the CDR3 is TGTGCCAGCAGCCCTATGGGGGGGCCCGGTGCGCAGTATTTT. Amino acid sequence: CASSPMGGPGAQYF.

This chain connects TRBV3-1 (or the pseudogene TRBV3-2) to TRBJ2-3; 7 bases are shared with TRBD2. The CDR3 has 14 residues. Germline V lookup: CDR1 LGHDT, CDR2 YNNKEL (reference sequence). With V trimmed by 1 base and J by 2 bases, 0 bases remained unmatched. The CDR3 loop is CASSQGLATDTQYF. DNA of the CDR3: TGTGCCAGCAGCCAAGGACTAGCCACAGATACGCAGTATTTT.

The chain carries TRBV7-3 and TRBJ2-5, with 11 positions matching TRBD2. CDR1 and CDR2 (germline): SGHTA, FQGTGA. The length of the CDR3 is 14 residues. The ends lost 5 bases at V and 3 bases at J; junction bases unmatched: 2. CDR3 region: CASSPGLAEETQYF. CDR3 in DNA: TGTGCCAGCAGCCCGGGACTAGCGGAAGAGACCCAGTACTTC.

This chain uses TRBV18 with TRBJ2-5; a weak D match, TRBD2 (6 bases). Germline V gene sequence: CDR1 KGHSH, CDR2 LQKENI. The CDR3 extends over 13 amino acids. V was pared by 3 bases and J by 5 bases, with 10 bases between. The CDR3 reads CASSPGLRETQYF. For the CDR3, the DNA is TGTGCCAGCTCACCGGGACTGAGGGAGACCCAGTACTTC.

The chain uses TRBV4-1 and TRBJ2-1; weak D call: TRBD2 (6 bases). Germline CDR1 is MGHRA and CDR2 is YSYEKL. The CDR3 covers 14 residues. V lost 1 base to trimming and J lost 10 bases, with 14 bases between them. The CDR3 bases are TGCGCCAGCAGCCAAGGGCGGGGACTCGCGGAGCAGTTCTTC. It encodes CASSQGRGLAEQFF.

The chain recombines TRBV24-1 with TRBJ2-1; the D is unclear. Trimming shortened V by 5 bases and J by 10 bases, and 8 bases separated the two germline ends. The germline V gene has CDR1 KGHDR and CDR2 SFDVKD. The CDR3 is 11 residues long. The CDR3 DNA is TGTGCCACCAGTGTTCAGCGAGAGCAGTTCTTC. Translation gives CATSVQREQFF.

The chain has TRBV12-5 and TRBJ2-1; 10 bases map to TRBD2. CDR3 length: 17 residues. Trimming cost V 1 base and J 5 bases; bases outside gene matches: 8. CDR1 is LGHNT, CDR2 FRNRAP, per germline. CDR3 residues: CASGLAPLAGADNEQFF. The CDR3 coding sequence is TGTGCTAGTGGTTTGGCCCCTCTAGCGGGAGCGGACAATGAGCAGTTCTTC.

V is TRBV24-1 and J is TRBJ1-2, with 8 bases matching TRBD1. V shed 7 bases, J shed 3 bases, and the junction held 6 bases outside the gene matches. CDR3 size: 14 residues. The germline V gene has CDR1 KGHDR and CDR2 SFDVKD. DNA for the CDR3: TGTGCCACCAGAGAGGACAGGGAGGACTATGGCTACACCTTC. Its translation: CATREDREDYGYTF.

V gene TRBV19 combines with J gene TRBJ2-7; 9 bases are a match to TRBD2. The germline CDR1 and CDR2 sequences are LNHDA and SQIVND (reference sequence). J lost 6 bases, V lost 3 bases, and 6 bases had no gene match. CDR3 length: 14 amino acids. CDR3 bases: TGTGCCAGTAGTATCGGCGGGAGGGGGGGCGAGCAGTACTTC. Its protein is CASSIGGRGGEQYF.

V usage is TRBV6-5 and J usage is TRBJ2-5; TRBD2 agrees at 9 bases. From germline, CDR1 is MNHEY and CDR2 SVGAGI. The CDR3 has 15 amino acids. V lost 0 bases, J lost 5 bases, and 4 bases stayed unmatched. The CDR3 DNA is TGTGCCAGCAGTTACTCTGGCGGGAGGGGCGAGACCCAGTACTTC. It is translated as CASSYSGGRGETQYF.

This chain's CDR3 is CASSHRQYNEQFF. In DNA form, the CDR3 reads TGTGCCAGCAGCCATCGACAGTACAATGAGCAGTTCTTC. The chain is built from TRBV7-9 and TRBJ2-1; weak D call: TRBD1 (5 bases). The CDR3 is made up of 13 amino acids. V was shortened by 5 bases and J by 4 bases, with 9 bases between the two germline ends. Germline V gene data show CDR1 as SEHNR and CDR2 as FQNEAQ (reference sequence).

The chain has TRBV6-5 and TRBJ1-4, with D perhaps matching TRBD1 (5 bases). There are 12 residues in the CDR3. Trimming took off 7 bases at V and 10 bases at J, with 13 bases between the two ends. Looked up from germline, CDR1 is MNHEY and CDR2 is SVGAGI. The DNA for the CDR3 is TGTGCCAGCACACGGGGGTACGGAAAACTGTTTTTT. Protein sequence: CASTRGYGKLFF.

This clone was recorded only once. The V gene is TRBV4-3, the J gene TRBJ2-7; D is uncertain. Trimming took 1 base from V and 1 from J, leaving 8 bases between them. CDR1 and CDR2 from the germline V gene are LGHNA and YSLEER. CDR3 size: 14 residues. In nucleotides, the CDR3 is TGCGCCAGCAGCCAAGTGGGCCGATCCTACGAGCAGTACTTC. It translates to CASSQVGRSYEQYF.